The rows below give T cell receptor beta chains drawn from one sample of a study of T-cell reconstitution after alpha-beta-depleted transplantation in children. TCRdb recomputed calls from the PCR reads with MiXCR, one row per CDR3 protein. The sample holds roughly 590,000 distinct CDR3 sequences, 16% seen once. The specimen comprised PBMCs from the stem cell graft donor, sampled from the stem cell graft. Every receptor here comes from a human donor who donated a stem cell graft to a child with acute myeloid leukemia. CDR3s include the opening cysteine and the closing phenylalanine or tryptophan. Fields, in order: J gene, D gene, clone size, V gene, CDR3 DNA, CDR3 protein. The D gene is left open where the match is weak. Size values are once, few and many counts, or a class for expanded clones, and some rows have none.

j_gene: TRBJ2-2; d_gene: TRBD1; abundance: -; v_gene: TRBV20-1; CDR3nt: TGCAGTGCTAGATCGGGACAGGGGCCCGGGGAGCTGTTTTTT; CDR3aa: CSARSGQGPGELFF
j_gene: TRBJ2-1; d_gene: TRBD2; abundance: many; v_gene: TRBV7-2; CDR3nt: TGTGCCAGCGGCTTTAGCGGGGGGTCCCATGAGCAGTTCTTC; CDR3aa: CASGFSGGSHEQFF
j_gene: TRBJ1-5; d_gene: TRBD1; abundance: many; v_gene: TRBV12-3/TRBV12-4; CDR3nt: TGTGCCAGCAGTCTGACAGGGCTTCATTCACCCCAGCATTTT; CDR3aa: CASSLTGLHSPQHF
j_gene: TRBJ1-3; d_gene: TRBD1; abundance: -; v_gene: TRBV20-1; CDR3nt: TGCAGTGCTAGGCCGGACGCAAACGGGGGGACAGGGTCCGCTATCTCTGGAAACACCATATATTTT; CDR3aa: CSARPDANGGTGSAISGNTIYF
j_gene: TRBJ1-1; d_gene: TRBD1; abundance: few; v_gene: TRBV18; CDR3nt: TGTGCCAGCTCACCACAACCGGGACAGGCGCGAGAGTCCACTGAAGCTTTCTTT; CDR3aa: CASSPQPGQARESTEAFF
j_gene: TRBJ2-1; d_gene: -; abundance: -; v_gene: TRBV7-9; CDR3nt: TGTGCCAGCAGCTTGGAGACCTACAATGAGCAGTTCTTC; CDR3aa: CASSLETYNEQFF
j_gene: TRBJ1-6; d_gene: -; abundance: many; v_gene: TRBV6-5; CDR3nt: TGTGCCAGCAGTTATGGCCGGGACCTAAATTCACCCCTCCACTTT; CDR3aa: CASSYGRDLNSPLHF
j_gene: TRBJ2-3; d_gene: TRBD1; abundance: once; v_gene: TRBV27; CDR3nt: TGTGCCAGCAGCCCCACAGGGGGATGGGTGTATTTT; CDR3aa: CASSPTGGWVYF
j_gene: TRBJ2-5; d_gene: -; abundance: -; v_gene: TRBV10-3; CDR3nt: TGTGCCATCAGTGAACGACCAGGGACCCAGTACTTC; CDR3aa: CAISERPGTQYF
j_gene: TRBJ1-6; d_gene: -; abundance: -; v_gene: TRBV4-3; CDR3nt: TGCGCCAGCAGCCCCAAGAATGGAGGGGCAAATTCACCCCTCCACTTT; CDR3aa: CASSPKNGGANSPLHF
j_gene: TRBJ2-3; d_gene: -; abundance: few; v_gene: TRBV20-1; CDR3nt: TGCAGTGCTAGAGATGGTCGGGGCACAGATACGCAGTATTTT; CDR3aa: CSARDGRGTDTQYF
j_gene: TRBJ2-1; d_gene: -; abundance: many; v_gene: TRBV20-1; CDR3nt: TGCAGTGCTTGGGGCGGGGGCTTGAATGAGCAGTTCTTC; CDR3aa: CSAWGGGLNEQFF
j_gene: TRBJ1-2; d_gene: -; abundance: few; v_gene: TRBV28; CDR3nt: TGTGCCAGCAGTTCCCGCGAGGGTGGCTACACCTTC; CDR3aa: CASSSREGGYTF
j_gene: TRBJ2-2; d_gene: TRBD1; abundance: few; v_gene: TRBV12-3/TRBV12-4; CDR3nt: TGTGCCAGCAGACCGGGGACAGGGCGCACCGGGGAGCTGTTTTTT; CDR3aa: CASRPGTGRTGELFF